One sample yielded the 28 T cell receptor beta chains listed below, sequenced in a study of CD8 T cell repertoires and HIV-1 epitope variants (dated by TCRdb to about 2020). Library generation was performed with the immunoSEQ multiplex PCR assay. Not all clones reach the TCRdb copy of this immuneACCESS table, which keeps in-frame sequences only. Checked studies attribute under half of the gap to unresolved V genes and leave the rest unexplained. For this sample there are roughly 5,900 clones; around 70% appear just once. Roughly two fifths of the sample belongs to the ten largest clones. These receptors have no identified antigens. The sequencing input was cultured CD8+ T cells derived from PBMCs. These receptors were obtained from a male donor with HIV.

The rearrangement joins TRBV11-2 to TRBJ2-4; D could derive from TRBD1 or TRBD2 (5 bases each). Between the trimmed V and J ends, which lost 4 bases and 5 bases, there was a span of 12 bases. Germline CDR1 SGHAT, CDR2 FQNNGV. The CDR3 has 14 residues. CDR3 protein: CASSSSGAENIQYF. CDR3 DNA sequence: TGTGCCAGCAGCTCCTCCGGGGCGGAAAACATTCAGTACTTC.

The rearrangement joins TRBV2 to TRBJ2-1, with D tentatively TRBD1 or TRBD2 (5 bases each). The CDR3 length is 14 residues. The V gene lost 6 bases and the J gene lost 6 bases, with 15 bases spanning the gap. Germline CDR1 SNHLY, CDR2 FYNNEI. This chain's CDR3 is CASSGTNEVNEQFF. CDR3 DNA: TGTGCCAGCAGCGGGACCAACGAGGTCAATGAGCAGTTCTTC.

The chain employs TRBV2 and TRBJ2-6, with TRBD2 as a possible D gene (5 bases). V was shortened by 4 bases and J by 0 bases, with 13 bases between the two germline ends. The CDR3 contains 17 residues. Germline CDR1 and CDR2: SNHLY and FYNNEI. The CDR3 nucleotides read TGTGCCAGCAGTGGACTTGGGAGCCTCTCTGGGGCCAACGTCCTGACTTTC. Translated: CASSGLGSLSGANVLTF.

The genes are TRBV27 and TRBJ2-3; D remains unclear. Per the germline V gene, CDR1 is MNHEY and CDR2 is SMNVEV (reference sequence). There are 15 residues in the CDR3. Trimming pared 0 bases from V and 2 bases from J, leaving 9 bases between. CDR3 in DNA: TGTGCCAGCAGTTTATCGTCCCCCTCCACAGATACGCAGTATTTT. Its protein product is CASSLSSPSTDTQYF.

V gene TRBV7-2 combines with J gene TRBJ1-3; D gene unclear. The CDR3 is made up of 17 amino acids. Germline V gene lookup returns CDR1 SGHTA and CDR2 FQGNSA. Trimming cost V 2 bases and J 2 bases, with 16 bases left between them. CDR3 nucleotides: TGTGCCAGCAGCTTAAATTCCGCGTGGCAGGCTGGAAACACCATATATTTT. This gives the protein CASSLNSAWQAGNTIYF.

Comment on this clone: The sample contains more than one DNA sequence encoding this CDR3. The chain carries TRBV9 and TRBJ2-7, with 9 bases lining up with TRBD2. The CDR3 runs to 14 residues. J lost 5 bases, V lost 5 bases, and 8 bases had no gene match. The germline gives CDR1 SGDLS, CDR2 YYNGEE. This CDR3 is CASSGGGGADEQYF. The CDR3 nucleotides read TGTGCCAGCAGTGGGGGCGGGGGGGCTGACGAGCAGTACTTC. Based on the CDR3 plus reference TRBV9 and TRBJ2-7, the full variable domain is DSGVTQTPKHLITATGQRVTLRCSPRSGDLSVYWYQQSLDQGLQFLIQYYNGEERAKGNILERFSAQQFPDLHSELNLSSLELGDSALYFCASSGGGGADEQYFGPGTRLTVT.

J is TRBJ1-2 and V is TRBV5-4; a weak D match, TRBD1 (5 bases). V was clipped by 0 bases and J by 0 bases, with 9 bases between them. The CDR3 length is 15 residues. Germline V gives CDR1 SGHNT, CDR2 YYREEE (reference sequence). Here the CDR3 reads CASSLGGIPNYGYTF. In DNA, the CDR3 is TGTGCCAGCAGCTTGGGGGGCATTCCTAACTATGGCTACACCTTC. The whole variable domain, filled in from reference TRBV5-4 and TRBJ1-2, reads ETGVTQSPTHLIKTRGQQVTLRCSSQSGHNTVSWYQQALGQGPQFIFQYYREEENGRGNFPPRFSGLQFPNYSSELNVNALELDDSALYLCASSLGGIPNYGYTFGSGTRLTVV.

The chain uses TRBV10-3 and TRBJ2-1, with D maybe TRBD2 (5 bases). The CDR3 has 16 residues. Germline CDR1 and CDR2: ENHRY and SYGVKD. With 0 bases removed from V and 0 bases from J, the gap between germline ends came to 9 bases. The CDR3 is CAISESMAGSYNEQFF. The CDR3 DNA reads TGTGCCATCAGTGAGTCGATGGCGGGCTCCTACAATGAGCAGTTCTTC.

This chain links TRBV11-3 with TRBJ2-5; 7 bases map to TRBD1. This CDR3 has 14 residues. V lost 3 bases and J lost 1; bases outside the gene matches: 2. Germline CDR1 is SGHNT and CDR2 is YENEEA. The CDR3 nucleotides are TGTGCCAGCAGCTTGGACAGGTCCCAAGAGACCCAGTACTTC. It specifies CASSLDRSQETQYF.

This clone appeared once. The DNA of the CDR3 is TGTGCCAGCAGCCCCAGACAAGCAACTAATGAAAAACTGTTTTTT. It yields the protein CASSPRQATNEKLFF. This chain uses TRBV7-2 with TRBJ1-4; D remains unclear. Trimming took off 5 bases at V and 0 bases at J, with 10 bases between the two ends. The CDR3 runs to 15 residues. CDR1 is SGHTA, CDR2 FQGNSA, per germline.

This clone was found a few times. The chain is built from TRBV6-1 and TRBJ2-3; TRBD1 matches 7 bases. The CDR3 extends over 20 amino acids. Losses at the gene ends were 4 bases for V and 2 bases for J; bases not matched to a gene: 21. Germline loops: CDR1 MNHNS, CDR2 SASEGT. The CDR3 loop reads CASSAFDRADQGPFTDTQYF. The DNA of the CDR3 is TGTGCCAGCAGTGCCTTCGACAGGGCCGACCAGGGGCCTTTCACAGATACGCAGTATTTT.

The V and J genes are TRBV28 and TRBJ2-7; D is possibly TRBD2 (5 bases). The germline CDR1 and CDR2 sequences are MDHEN and SYDVKM. The CDR3 totals 14 residues. Trimming took off 4 bases at V and 0 bases at J, with 10 bases between the two ends. The CDR3 bases are TGTGCCAGCAGTTCCATAGAGGGCTCCTACGAGCAGTACTTC. Its translation: CASSSIEGSYEQYF.

The chain is built from TRBV7-9 and TRBJ2-3; D is ambiguous. CDR1 and CDR2 from the germline V gene are SEHNR and FQNEAQ (reference sequence). This CDR3 region has 13 residues. Trimming removed 5 bases at V and 3 bases at J, with 9 bases between. The CDR3 sequence is CASSPPLTDTQYF. The CDR3 DNA is TGTGCCAGCAGCCCTCCCTTGACAGATACGCAGTATTTT.

The gene calls are TRBV5-1 and TRBJ2-7; TRBD1 might be the D (5 bases). This CDR3 has 13 amino acids. Looked up from germline, CDR1 is SGHRS and CDR2 is YFSETQ. Trimming removed 2 bases at V and 5 bases at J, with 11 bases between. CDR3 bases: TGCGCCAGCAGCTTTCAGGGTATCGACGAGCAGTACTTC. Its protein is CASSFQGIDEQYF.

The chain has TRBV12-5 and TRBJ2-6; D possibly corresponds to TRBD1 (5 bases). The germline CDR1 and CDR2 sequences are LGHNT and FRNRAP. The CDR3 runs to 18 residues. The V end was cut by 5 bases, the J end by 5 bases, with 22 bases between. The CDR3 bases are TGTGCTAGTGGTCGGTACGGTGCAGGACAAAGTCGGGCCAACGTCCTGACTTTC. This gives the protein CASGRYGAGQSRANVLTF.

The chain uses TRBV2 and TRBJ2-7; D gene ambiguous. The CDR3 totals 14 residues. V lost 2 bases and J lost 6, with 14 bases in between. Germline V gene data show CDR1 as SNHLY and CDR2 as FYNNEI. Here the CDR3 reads CASSERAGSREQYF. The CDR3 DNA reads as TGTGCCAGCAGTGAAAGGGCAGGATCCCGCGAGCAGTACTTC.

The gene calls are TRBV29-1 and TRBJ1-5; 9 positions agree with TRBD1. The CDR3 spans 13 residues. CDR1 and CDR2 from the germline V gene are SQVTM and ANQGSEA. V lost 4 bases to trimming and J lost 4 bases; unmatched junction nucleotides: 2. The chain's CDR3 is CSVGGQGNQPQHF. CDR3 nucleotides: TGCAGCGTTGGGGGACAGGGTAATCAGCCCCAGCATTTT. Drawing the rest from reference TRBV29-1 and TRBJ1-5, the complete variable domain is SAVISQKPSRDICQRGTSLTIQCQVDSQVTMMFWYRQQPGQSLTLIATANQGSEATYESGFVIDKFPISRPNLTFSTLTVSNMSPEDSSIYLCSVGGQGNQPQHFGDGTRLSIL.

The chain has TRBV13 and TRBJ2-7; tentatively, D is TRBD2 (5 bases). From germline, CDR1 is PRHDT and CDR2 FYEKMQ (reference sequence). The CDR3 is made up of 13 amino acids. Trimming removed 3 bases from V and 2 bases from J, with 8 bases in between. CDR3 nucleotide sequence: TGTGCCAGCAGCTTTTGGGAGACCTACGAGCAGTACTTC. As protein: CASSFWETYEQYF.

J is TRBJ2-3 and V is TRBV10-2; 8 nucleotides match TRBD2. The CDR3 contains 13 residues. Per the germline V gene, CDR1 is WSHSY and CDR2 is SAAADI. V gave up 7 bases and J gave up 4 bases; unmatched junction bases: 4. The CDR3 sequence is CASIRGGADTQYF. For the CDR3, the DNA is TGCGCCAGCATTCGGGGGGGGGCAGATACGCAGTATTTT.

This sequence joins TRBV7-9 and TRBJ2-7; 8 nucleotides line up with TRBD1. The CDR3 runs 17 residues. V lost 4 bases to trimming and J lost 3 bases; unmatched junction nucleotides: 14. From germline, CDR1 is SEHNR and CDR2 FQNEAQ (reference sequence). The CDR3 region has the DNA TGTGCCAGCAGCTCGACCCTGAGAGGACAGGGTATCTACGAGCAGTACTTC. Amino acid sequence: CASSSTLRGQGIYEQYF.

The chain employs TRBV7-9 and TRBJ2-1; TRBD1 might be the D (6 bases). Trimming took off 1 base at V and 9 bases at J, with 10 bases between the two ends. CDR1 is SEHNR, CDR2 FQNEAQ, per germline (reference sequence). The CDR3 is made up of 13 amino acids. CDR3 DNA sequence: TGTGCCAGCAGCTTAGTAGACAGGAGTGAGCAGTTCTTC. As protein: CASSLVDRSEQFF. Filled out from reference TRBV7-9 and TRBJ2-1, the complete variable domain reads DTGVSQNPRHKITKRGQNVTFRCDPISEHNRLYWYRQTLGQGPEFLTYFQNEAQLEKSRLLSDRFSAERPKGSFSTLEIQRTEQGDSAMYLCASSLVDRSEQFFGPGTRLTVL.

The chain is built from TRBV6-5 and TRBJ1-2; no clear D gene. This CDR3 region has 14 residues. Germline CDR1 and CDR2: MNHEY and SVGAGI. Trimming took 7 bases from V and 3 from J, leaving 15 bases between them. The CDR3 loop is CASNFGYGDYGYTF. The CDR3 coding sequence is TGTGCCAGCAATTTCGGATACGGAGACTATGGCTACACCTTC.

As DNA, the CDR3 is TGTGCCAGCAGTTTACGAGTAGCGGGAGGTTACGATGAGCAGTTCTTC. This translates into CASSLRVAGGYDEQFF. V is TRBV28 and J is TRBJ2-1; 10 positions match TRBD2. The CDR3 is made up of 16 amino acids. V shed 2 bases, J shed 8 bases, and the junction held 9 bases outside the gene matches. In germline, CDR1 is MDHEN, CDR2 SYDVKM. Complete variable domain (other parts from reference TRBV28 and TRBJ2-1): DVKVTQSSRYLVKRTGEKVFLECVQDMDHENMFWYRQDPGLGLRLIYFSYDVKMKEKGDIPEGYSVSREKKERFSLILESASTNQTSMYLCASSLRVAGGYDEQFFGPGTRLTVL.

The V call is TRBV19, the J call TRBJ2-3; D is unresolved. V was trimmed by 0 bases and J by 8 bases, leaving 6 bases between them. Germline V gene data show CDR1 as LNHDA and CDR2 as SQIVND (reference sequence). This CDR3 comprises 12 residues. The CDR3 loop is CASSIDEFTQYF. In nucleotides, the CDR3 is TGTGCCAGTAGTATAGATGAATTTACGCAGTATTTT. The full variable domain, rest sourced from reference TRBV19 and TRBJ2-3, is DGGITQSPKYLFRKEGQNVTLSCEQNLNHDAMYWYRQDPGQGLRLIYYSQIVNDFQKGDIAEGYSVSREKKESFPLTVTSAQKNPTAFYLCASSIDEFTQYFGPGTRLTVL.

The genes are TRBV6-5 and TRBJ2-7, with 12 bases identical to TRBD2. Germline V gene sequence: CDR1 MNHEY, CDR2 SVGAGI. The CDR3 runs 14 residues. Germline trimming cut 8 bases from V and 2 bases from J; bases unmatched to any gene: 4. This CDR3 is CASQGLAGTYEQYF. CDR3 nucleotides: TGTGCCAGCCAAGGACTAGCGGGAACCTACGAGCAGTACTTC.

The chain combines TRBV7-9 with TRBJ2-1, with TRBD1 matching over 7 bases. The germline V gene encodes CDR1 SEHNR and CDR2 FQNEAQ (reference sequence). CDR3 length: 16 amino acids. The V segment lost 6 bases and the J segment 7 bases; nucleotides outside the gene matches: 15. CDR3 sequence (DNA): TGTGCCAGCAGGGCTGAGAGAGGGGGCCTTAGGAATGAGCAGTTCTTC. It encodes CASRAERGGLRNEQFF.

The V and J genes are TRBV5-5 and TRBJ2-2; D possibly corresponds to TRBD2 (5 bases). The length of the CDR3 is 13 residues. Trimming left V 0 bases short and J 7 bases short, with 7 bases between. Germline CDR1 and CDR2: SGHKS and YYEKEE (reference sequence). This CDR3 is CASSLEADGELFF. The CDR3 nucleotides are TGTGCCAGCAGCTTGGAAGCGGACGGGGAGCTGTTTTTT.

The V call is TRBV11-2, the J call TRBJ2-2; no clear D. V lost 1 base to trimming and J lost 6 bases, with 18 bases between them. CDR1 and CDR2 (germline): SGHAT, FQNNGV. The length of the CDR3 is 17 residues. The CDR3 DNA reads as TGTGCCAGCAGCTTAGCGTCATCAACCCCACCGGCCGGGGAGCTGTTTTTT. It encodes CASSLASSTPPAGELFF.